A single sample is the source of the 30 T cell receptor beta chains below, sequenced in a study of Graves' ophthalmopathy and Graves' hyperthyroidism. Amplification of the TCR beta CDR3 regions used RNA transcripts (as template). RT-PCR with HTBI primers came first, then second-round multiplex PCR. TCRdb re-analysed the multiplex PCR reads in MiXCR, keeping a single row per CDR3 protein. The data contain 360,000 or so distinct CDR3 sequences, about 18% of them singletons. The material sequenced was peripheral blood. The receptors derive from a woman younger than 35 with Graves' ophthalmopathy.

The chain has TRBV7-2 and TRBJ2-7, with D possibly being TRBD1 (6 bases). Germline V gene lookup returns CDR1 SGHTA and CDR2 FQGNSA. Trimming removed 5 bases from V and 3 bases from J, with 17 bases in between. The CDR3 sequence is 15 residues long. The CDR3 nucleotides read TGTGCCAGCAGCAACCGGGACACCATTTACTACGAGCAGTACTTC. Its translation is CASSNRDTIYYEQYF.

This clonotype was counted at least ten times. J is TRBJ2-5 and V is TRBV20-1; 7 nucleotides align to TRBD2. Germline CDR1 reads DFQATT; CDR2 reads SNEGSKA (reference sequence). CDR3 length: 15 amino acids. With V trimmed by 3 bases and J by 3 bases, 10 bases remained unmatched. The CDR3 is CSARDGGRVEETQYF. Here the CDR3 DNA reads TGCAGTGCTAGGGACGGGGGGAGGGTCGAAGAGACCCAGTACTTC.

This chain uses TRBV3-1 with TRBJ1-2, with TRBD1 matching over 9 bases. Germline CDR1 is LGHDT and CDR2 is YNNKEL (reference sequence). Germline trimming cut 0 bases from V and 8 bases from J; bases unmatched to any gene: 7. This CDR3 is built from 15 residues. The CDR3: CASSQDGQGRWGYTF. The DNA of the CDR3 is TGTGCCAGCAGCCAAGATGGACAGGGGCGTTGGGGCTACACCTTC.

This clonotype was recorded at least ten times. The gene calls are TRBV6-5 and TRBJ2-5; 9 bases match TRBD2. The CDR3 totals 19 residues. Germline values: CDR1 MNHEY, CDR2 SVGAGI. V dropped 1 base and J dropped 1; count of bases not matched to a gene: 13. The DNA of the CDR3 is TGTGCCAGCAGTTACTTCTGGGCTAGCGGGAATCCCCTCCAAGAGACCCAGTACTTC. It codes for CASSYFWASGNPLQETQYF.

This clonotype was counted at least ten times. The chain combines TRBV6-5 with TRBJ2-2, with D unclear. Germline V gene sequence: CDR1 MNHEY, CDR2 SVGAGI. The CDR3 sequence is 13 residues long. Trimming left V 0 bases short and J 8 bases short, with 7 bases between. The CDR3 DNA reads TGTGCCAGCAGTTACTCGAGTAATGGGGAGCTGTTTTTT. Amino acid sequence: CASSYSSNGELFF.

This clonotype has more than one count but fewer than ten. Since a much larger clone is just one base distant, this may be a read error. The rearrangement links TRBV12-3 or TRBV12-4 to TRBJ2-2, with 10 bases that match TRBD2. This CDR3 region has 18 residues. V lost 6 bases to trimming and J lost 5 bases; unmatched junction nucleotides: 15. In DNA, the CDR3 is TGTGCCAGCAGCTTCCCGGGGCTAGCGGGAGTTCGTACCGGGGAGCTGTTTTTT. Residues: CASSFPGLAGVRTGELFF.

There are a few counts of this clonotype. This chain uses TRBV6-2 or TRBV6-3 with TRBJ2-2; 10 bases agree with TRBD1. The V gene end was trimmed by 4 bases and the J gene end by 4 bases; junction bases not matched to a gene: 6. Germline V gene data show CDR1 as MNHEY and CDR2 as SVGEGT. The CDR3 is 16 residues long. The CDR3 DNA reads TGTGCCAGCAGTTTAACCGGGACAGGGGCCACCGGGGAGCTGTTTTTT. The encoded protein is CASSLTGTGATGELFF.

This clonotype was observed at least ten times. This rearrangement joins TRBV4-1 to TRBJ2-7; TRBD1 matches 7 bases. The CDR3 extends over 15 amino acids. Losses at the gene ends were 0 bases for V and 3 bases for J; bases not matched to a gene: 5. Per germline, CDR1 MGHRA and CDR2 YSYEKL. The CDR3 reads CASSQDGQVIYEQYF. The CDR3 DNA is TGCGCCAGCAGCCAAGACGGACAGGTCATCTACGAGCAGTACTTC.

The sample holds many counts of this clonotype. V usage is TRBV30 and J usage is TRBJ2-5; the match to TRBD2 covers 9 bases. Losses at the gene ends were 5 bases for V and 5 bases for J; bases not matched to a gene: 3. In germline, CDR1 is GTSNPN, CDR2 SVGIG (reference sequence). This CDR3 has 12 amino acids. The CDR3 here is CAWASGTETQYF. The CDR3 coding sequence is TGTGCCTGGGCTAGCGGGACGGAGACCCAGTACTTC.

This clonotype was seen many times. This chain links TRBV24-1 with TRBJ1-5; the D gene is possibly TRBD1 (5 bases). The V end lost 6 bases, the J end lost 6 bases, and 8 bases lay between the germline ends. The CDR3 length is 12 residues. The germline V gene has CDR1 KGHDR and CDR2 SFDVKD. The CDR3 bases are TGTGCCACCAGTTCCGGGGGTCAGCCCCAGCATTTT. Translation gives CATSSGGQPQHF.

This clonotype has only a few counts. This rearrangement joins TRBV7-8 to TRBJ1-5; D is perhaps TRBD1 (5 bases). The CDR3 is made up of 16 amino acids. V lost 2 bases to trimming and J lost 2 bases, with 13 bases between them. The germline V gene encodes CDR1 SGHVS and CDR2 FQNEAQ. CDR3 bases: TGTGCCAGCAGCTTACGGGACCCCGGAGGCAATCAGCCCCAGCATTTT. Protein product: CASSLRDPGGNQPQHF.

This clonotype was seen repeatedly, ten times or more. A much larger clonotype is one base distant, so this may be a read error. The CDR3 protein is CASSGGTGELFF. The DNA of the CDR3 is TGTGCCAGCAGCGGGGGGACCGGGGAGCTGTTTTTT. V gene TRBV11-2 combines with J gene TRBJ2-2; a possible D gene is TRBD2 (6 bases). Looked up from germline, CDR1 is SGHAT and CDR2 is FQNNGV. This CDR3 comprises 12 residues. Trimming cost V 5 bases and J 5 bases, with 6 bases left between them.

Many counts were recorded for this clonotype. The J gene is TRBJ1-1, the V gene TRBV19; D is perhaps TRBD1 (6 bases). Germline CDR1 and CDR2: LNHDA and SQIVND (reference sequence). The CDR3 loop spans 13 amino acids. With 5 bases removed from V and 11 bases from J, the gap between germline ends came to 18 bases. In DNA form, the CDR3 reads TGTGCCAGTAGTCGGGACATGCCTGGGGAGGCTTTCTTT. Translation: CASSRDMPGEAFF. The full variable domain, rest sourced from reference TRBV19 and TRBJ1-1, is DGGITQSPKYLFRKEGQNVTLSCEQNLNHDAMYWYRQDPGQGLRLIYYSQIVNDFQKGDIAEGYSVSREKKESFPLTVTSAQKNPTAFYLCASSRDMPGEAFFGQGTRLTVV.

This clonotype has ten or more counts. V usage is TRBV7-2 and J usage is TRBJ2-5; D remains unclear. Germline values: CDR1 SGHTA, CDR2 FQGNSA. V lost 6 bases and J lost 2, with 16 bases in between. This CDR3 spans 15 amino acids. The CDR3 spells CASSSGLWGQETQYF. In DNA, the CDR3 is TGTGCCAGCAGTTCGGGTTTATGGGGACAAGAGACCCAGTACTTC.

Ten or more counts support this clonotype. The chain combines TRBV6-1 with TRBJ2-3, with 13 bases identical to TRBD2. Germline V gene data show CDR1 as MNHNS and CDR2 as SASEGT. The CDR3 covers 15 residues. With V trimmed by 5 bases and J by 4 bases, 3 bases remained unmatched. The CDR3 is CASSPGLAGADTQYF. CDR3 sequence (DNA): TGTGCCAGCAGTCCCGGACTAGCGGGGGCAGATACGCAGTATTTT.

At least ten counts were recorded for this clonotype. V usage is TRBV6-2 or TRBV6-3 and J usage is TRBJ1-6; perhaps TRBD1 as D (6 bases). The CDR3 extends over 15 amino acids. Looked up from germline, CDR1 is MNHEY and CDR2 is SVGEGT. Trimming left V 2 bases short and J 7 bases short, with 12 bases between. The CDR3 DNA follows: TGTGCCAGCAGTTACGACAGGAGGGAAAATTCACCCCTCCACTTT. Translating it yields CASSYDRRENSPLHF.

The J gene is TRBJ1-1, the V gene TRBV29-1; no definite D call. The germline CDR1 and CDR2 sequences are SQVTM and ANQGSEA. The CDR3 extends over 14 amino acids. The DNA for the CDR3 is TGCTCTTCCGCCCCCCTGCCGCTAAACACTGAAGCTTTCTTT. Translated: CSSAPLPLNTEAFF.

This clonotype was seen at least ten times. The genes are TRBV6-5 and TRBJ2-7, with TRBD1 matching over 9 bases. The CDR3 runs to 13 residues. V lost 6 bases and J lost 5; bases outside the gene matches: 5. CDR1 is MNHEY and CDR2 is SVGAGI in the germline V gene. The CDR3 spells CASSYRGLNEQYF. CDR3 nucleotides: TGTGCCAGCAGCTACAGGGGGCTGAACGAGCAGTACTTC.

This clonotype has ten or more counts. The rearrangement joins TRBV19 to TRBJ1-2; no definite D call. CDR1 is LNHDA, CDR2 SQIVND, per germline (reference sequence). This CDR3 is 12 amino acids long. V shed 8 bases and J shed 2 bases, with 9 bases lying between them. In DNA, the CDR3 is TGTGCCAGTCATGACGGGAACTATGGCTACACCTTC. Protein sequence: CASHDGNYGYTF.

This clonotype was observed many times. The rearrangement joins TRBV20-1 to TRBJ1-3; D perhaps matches TRBD1 (5 bases). Germline loops: CDR1 DFQATT, CDR2 SNEGSKA (reference sequence). Deletions cut 6 bases from V and 3 bases from J, with 18 bases between. The CDR3 length is 15 residues. CDR3 in amino acids: CSASDRRGGGNTIYF. CDR3 DNA sequence: TGCAGTGCAAGCGACAGAAGGGGCGGTGGAAACACCATATATTTT.

This chain connects TRBV30 to TRBJ1-6, with 7 bases lining up with TRBD1. Germline CDR1 is GTSNPN and CDR2 is SVGIG (reference sequence). There are 13 residues in the CDR3. Germline trimming cut 4 bases from V and 6 bases from J; bases unmatched to any gene: 3. Here the CDR3 DNA reads TGTGCCTGGAAGGGGACAGCTAATTCACCCCTCCACTTT. This translates into CAWKGTANSPLHF.

In this sample, this clonotype turned up once. The chain employs TRBV12-3 or TRBV12-4 and TRBJ2-5, with 7 nucleotides matching TRBD1. The trim removed 4 bases at V and 2 bases at J, leaving 4 bases unmatched. The CDR3 loop spans 14 amino acids. CDR3 in amino acids: CASSSTGTQETQYF. CDR3 coding DNA: TGTGCCAGCAGTTCGACAGGGACACAAGAGACCCAGTACTTC.

This clonotype was counted ten times or more. The chain is built from TRBV7-2 and TRBJ1-1; D possibly corresponds to TRBD1 (6 bases). This CDR3 has 15 residues. The germline V gene encodes CDR1 SGHTA and CDR2 FQGNSA. Trimming stripped 3 bases from V and 5 bases from J, with 16 bases between. The CDR3 region has the DNA TGTGCCAGCAGCTTGGGGGGCGGTCGTGGAACTGAAGCTTTCTTT. It codes for CASSLGGGRGTEAFF.

Many counts were recorded for this clonotype. The rearrangement joins TRBV29-1 to TRBJ2-7; perhaps D is TRBD1 or TRBD2 (5 bases each). From germline, CDR1 is SQVTM and CDR2 ANQGSEA. The CDR3 runs to 15 residues. Trimming pared 2 bases from V and 9 bases from J, leaving 23 bases between. The CDR3 protein is CSVETPGTPKPGQYF. The CDR3 DNA reads as TGCAGCGTTGAAACCCCCGGGACGCCCAAACCCGGGCAGTACTTC.

The chain carries TRBV6-1 and TRBJ2-5, with TRBD1 identical over 8 bases. This CDR3 comprises 14 residues. The germline V gene has CDR1 MNHNS and CDR2 SASEGT. V lost 4 bases, J lost 4 bases, and 5 bases stayed unmatched. CDR3 in DNA: TGTGCCAGCAGTGCCCAGGGGGCAGGAGAGACCCAGTACTTC. Its translation: CASSAQGAGETQYF.

This clonotype has a count of ten or more. The chain combines TRBV27 with TRBJ1-1; D ambiguous. This CDR3 has 13 residues. V dropped 1 base and J dropped 3 bases, with 6 bases sitting between them. Germline CDR1 reads MNHEY; CDR2 reads SMNVEV (reference sequence). CDR3 sequence (DNA): TGTGCCAGCAGTTTATATGGGGACACTGAAGCTTTCTTT. It codes for CASSLYGDTEAFF.

The table lists this clonotype with many counts. This chain links TRBV6-5 with TRBJ1-3; no clear D gene. The CDR3 sequence is 16 residues long. The germline CDR1 and CDR2 sequences are MNHEY and SVGAGI. V gave up 0 bases and J gave up 0 bases, with 9 bases separating them. The CDR3: CASSYSPLLSGNTIYF. The CDR3 DNA reads TGTGCCAGCAGTTACTCTCCCCTCCTCTCTGGAAACACCATATATTTT.

The V and J genes are TRBV11-2 and TRBJ2-7, with a weak D call TRBD1 (6 bases). The CDR3 contains 14 residues. Looked up from germline, CDR1 is SGHAT and CDR2 is FQNNGV. V dropped 5 bases and J dropped 3 bases, with 14 bases sitting between them. CDR3 bases: TGTGCCAGCAGCGTTGACAGGAACAACTACGAGCAGTACTTC. This codes for CASSVDRNNYEQYF. The full variable domain, with the rest looked up from reference TRBV11-2 and TRBJ2-7, is EAGVAQSPRYKIIEKRQSVAFWCNPISGHATLYWYQQILGQGPKLLIQFQNNGVVDDSQLPKDRFSAERLKGVDSTLKIQPAKLEDSAVYLCASSVDRNNYEQYFGPGTRLTVT.

As concerns this clonotype: This likely comes from a read error, as the CDR3 has no conserved phenylalanine or tryptophan at its end. The chain carries TRBV12-3 or TRBV12-4 and TRBJ1-6; 7 positions match TRBD1. V dropped 6 bases and J dropped 8; count of bases not matched to a gene: 7. The CDR3 totals 14 residues. This CDR3 is CASRETGLDSPLHS. The CDR3 DNA is TGTGCCAGCAGGGAGACAGGGCTAGATTCACCCCTCCACTCT.

This clonotype was seen many times. The chain links TRBV20-1 to TRBJ2-2; D possibly matches TRBD1 or TRBD2 (5 bases each). V dropped 3 bases and J dropped 6 bases, with 8 bases sitting between them. The CDR3 extends over 12 amino acids. Germline V gene data show CDR1 as DFQATT and CDR2 as SNEGSKA (reference sequence). CDR3 sequence reads: CSARGVAGELFF. CDR3 DNA: TGCAGTGCTAGGGGGGTCGCCGGGGAGCTGTTTTTT.